Listed here are 5 T cell receptor beta chains from one sample, sequenced in a study of T cell responses to AZD1222 COVID-19 vaccine. Here immunoSEQ multiplex PCR was the method, and the copy in TCRdb shows in-frame clones only, minus some. The data show tens of thousands of clones, about 88% seen once. The specimen was peripheral blood, collected 28 days after the second AZD1222 dose. The receptors stem from an adult who received the AZD1222 COVID-19 vaccine.

The DNA of the CDR3 is TGCGCCAGCAGCTTGGGACCCTACCATGGCTACACCTTC. Encoded protein: CASSLGPYHGYTF. The V and J genes are TRBV5-1 and TRBJ1-2, with D unclear. This CDR3 is 13 amino acids long. V gave up 0 bases and J gave up 6 bases, with 9 bases separating them. CDR1 is SGHRS, CDR2 YFSETQ, per germline.

V is TRBV6-5 and J is TRBJ1-3, with D unclear. Deletions cut 6 bases from V and 9 bases from J, with 12 bases between. This CDR3 region has 12 residues. Germline CDR1 MNHEY, CDR2 SVGAGI. CDR3 protein: CASREWEATIYF. The CDR3 DNA reads as TGTGCCAGCAGGGAGTGGGAGGCCACCATATATTTT.

The chain carries TRBV27 and TRBJ2-1; tentatively, D is TRBD1 or TRBD2 (5 bases each). This CDR3 region has 16 residues. CDR1 and CDR2 (germline): MNHEY, SMNVEV (reference sequence). V was trimmed by 0 bases and J by 0 bases, leaving 9 bases between them. The CDR3 region is CASSLSGAGSYNEQFF. CDR3 nucleotides: TGTGCCAGCAGTTTATCCGGGGCGGGCTCCTACAATGAGCAGTTCTTC.

CDR3 in amino acids: CASSLRGEETQYF. The CDR3 DNA is TGTGCCAGCAGCTTGCGGGGGGAAGAGACCCAGTACTTC. The chain combines TRBV7-8 with TRBJ2-5; 8 bases map to TRBD2. Per germline, CDR1 SGHVS and CDR2 FQNEAQ. Trimming cost V 3 bases and J 3 bases; bases outside gene matches: 0. There are 13 residues in the CDR3.

This rearrangement joins TRBV19 to TRBJ1-4; the match to TRBD1 covers 8 bases. The V segment lost 5 bases and the J segment 8 bases; nucleotides outside the gene matches: 1. This CDR3 is built from 12 residues. The germline CDR1 and CDR2 sequences are LNHDA and SQIVND (reference sequence). In DNA, the CDR3 is TGTGCCAGTAGTCGACAGGGGGAAAAACTGTTTTTT. Amino acid sequence: CASSRQGEKLFF.